This is a list of T cell receptor beta chains from one sample in a study of cytomegalovirus exposure and HLA in healthy donors. The protocol was immunoSEQ multiplex PCR, while the TCRdb copy is restricted to in-frame clones and leaves out a portion. The data hold 180,000 or so clones, with roughly 74% observed a single time. Sequenced sample: PBMCs. The receptor source for this set is a woman in her forties in good health and CMV-seropositive. The CDR3 runs from the conserved cysteine through the conserved F or W. A D gene is named only where the DNA matches it firmly. The size entry is marked missing in some rows and otherwise reads once, few, many or a size class.

size,J,V,D,DNA,CDR3
NA,TRBJ2-5,TRBV6-7,NA,TGTGCCAGGAAACAGGAACAAGAGACCCAGTACTTC,CARKQEQETQYF
NA,TRBJ2-7,TRBV6-5,TRBD2,TGTGCCAGCAGTTACACCTTGGGAGCGGGAGGTCGCGAGCAGTACTTC,CASSYTLGAGGREQYF
NA,TRBJ2-1,TRBV7-8,NA,TGTGCCAGCAGCCCGTTGCCCGGCGGGGACTCCTACAATGAGCAGTTCTTC,CASSPLPGGDSYNEQFF
few,TRBJ1-5,TRBV19,TRBD1,TGTGCCACCACACTACAGGGGACCAATCAGCCCCAGCATTTT,CATTLQGTNQPQHF
NA,TRBJ1-2,TRBV29-1,TRBD1,TGCAGCGGACAGGGGGCTAACTATGGCTACACCTTC,CSGQGANYGYTF
NA,TRBJ1-5,TRBV27,NA,TGTGCCAGCAGTTTAGGTGCGACAGGCAATCAGCCCCAGCATTTT,CASSLGATGNQPQHF
NA,TRBJ1-3,TRBV4-2,NA,TGTGCCAGCAGCCAAGACAGGGCTGGAAACACCATATATTTT,CASSQDRAGNTIYF
NA,TRBJ2-7,TRBV6-1,TRBD2,TGTGCCAGCAGTGGCCCGACTAGCGGGAGGGTTACCTACGAGCAGTACTTC,CASSGPTSGRVTYEQYF
few,TRBJ2-7,TRBV6-1,TRBD2,TGTGCCAGCAGGGTCCTAGCGGGTATATGGGAGCAGTACTTC,CASRVLAGIWEQYF
few,TRBJ2-5,TRBV28,TRBD2,TGTGCCAGCAGACCCGAGCGGGATGATGCGCAGACCCAGTACTTC,CASRPERDDAQTQYF
NA,TRBJ2-5,TRBV5-4,NA,TGTGCCAGCAGCACGGACAGAGCAGAGACCCAGTACTTC,CASSTDRAETQYF
NA,TRBJ2-7,TRBV28,TRBD2,TGTGCCAGCAATAGCGGGGGATCCTACGAGCAGTACTTC,CASNSGGSYEQYF
once,TRBJ1-2,TRBV28,NA,TGTGCCAGCATCCAAGCCGGGATCTCCTATGGCTACACCTTC,CASIQAGISYGYTF
few,TRBJ2-1,TRBV10-3,TRBD1,TGTGCCATCAGTGAAGGGGACAGGGCCTACAATGAGCAGTTCTTC,CAISEGDRAYNEQFF
NA,TRBJ2-2,TRBV7-9,TRBD1,TGTGCCAGCAGCTCCGGACCGGGACAGACCAACACCGGGGAGCTGTTTTTT,CASSSGPGQTNTGELFF
NA,TRBJ1-2,TRBV29-1,TRBD1,TGCAGCGTTGAAGATAGACAGGGGGTTAACTATGGCTACACCTTC,CSVEDRQGVNYGYTF